Following are 32 T cell receptor beta chains from one sample sequenced in a study of graft-versus-host responses after intestinal transplantation. No antigen has been assigned to these receptors. The method was immunoSEQ multiplex PCR; TCRdb's version includes in-frame clones alone and lacks a portion of them. The data contain approximately 99,000 clones, around 92% of them singletons. The sample consisted of unstimulated CD4+ T cells sorted from spleen or lymph node cells, taken before transplant. These TCRs come from a human donor who was the organ donor for an intestinal transplant.

CDR3: CASSLGPGQREKLFF. The CDR3, as DNA: TGTGCCAGCAGCTTAGGACCGGGACAGCGCGAAAAACTGTTTTTT. The chain has TRBV7-9 and TRBJ1-4, with 7 positions matching TRBD1. J lost 8 bases, V lost 1 base, and 7 bases had no gene match. This CDR3 region has 15 residues. Germline-derived CDR1 and CDR2 are SEHNR and FQNEAQ (reference sequence).

J is TRBJ2-7 and V is TRBV27; tentative D call: TRBD1 (6 bases). V was trimmed by 6 bases and J by 4 bases, leaving 16 bases between them. This CDR3 comprises 14 residues. Germline V gene data show CDR1 as MNHEY and CDR2 as SMNVEV (reference sequence). This CDR3 reads CASRQTGKTYEQYF. The CDR3 coding sequence is TGTGCCAGCAGGCAAACAGGGAAGACGTACGAGCAGTACTTC.

This clone was detected a few times. This chain uses TRBV4-2 with TRBJ1-4, with 8 bases aligning to TRBD1. The V gene's germline CDR1 is LGHNA and CDR2 YNFKEQ. V trimming: 9 bases; J trimming: 13 bases; junction bases outside the gene matches: 16. The CDR3 runs to 14 residues. The CDR3 spells CASRSGTGGQGLFF. In nucleotides, the CDR3 is TGTGCCAGTCGATCCGGGACAGGTGGACAAGGACTGTTTTTT.

This chain connects TRBV27 to TRBJ2-3; TRBD1 is a possible D gene (6 bases). The germline V gene encodes CDR1 MNHEY and CDR2 SMNVEV (reference sequence). The CDR3 is 15 residues long. Trimming shortened V by 6 bases and J by 2 bases, and 15 bases separated the two germline ends. CDR3 loop: CASRIRDTYTDTQYF. The CDR3 nucleotides are TGTGCCAGCAGAATCCGGGACACATACACAGATACGCAGTATTTT.

The chain carries TRBV4-2 and TRBJ2-5; TRBD2 matches at 12 bases. Per germline, CDR1 LGHNA and CDR2 YNFKEQ. J lost 2 bases, V lost 3 bases, and 1 base had no gene match. The CDR3 is 15 amino acids. CDR3 residues: CASSQTSGGQETQYF. CDR3 nucleotides: TGTGCCAGCAGCCAGACTAGCGGGGGTCAAGAGACCCAGTACTTC.

This chain links TRBV4-3 with TRBJ2-6, with unresolved D. The CDR3 loop spans 16 amino acids. Germline V lookup: CDR1 LGHNA, CDR2 YSLEER. Trimming took 2 bases from V and 0 from J, leaving 8 bases between them. DNA for the CDR3: TGCGCCAGCAGCCAAAACCTAGTCTCTGGGGCCAACGTCCTGACTTTC. Translation gives CASSQNLVSGANVLTF.

J is TRBJ2-5 and V is TRBV9; no clear D. The end of the DNA aligns better with TRBJ2-7, so the J call may be wrong. This CDR3 is 14 amino acids long. Per germline, CDR1 SGDLS and CDR2 YYNGEE. CDR3 in amino acids: CASSAVGSSYEQYF. The CDR3 DNA sequence: TGTGCCAGCAGCGCCGTTGGTAGCTCCTACGAGCAGTACTTC.

V and J are TRBV7-2 and TRBJ2-6; D perhaps matches TRBD1 (5 bases). From germline, CDR1 is SGHTA and CDR2 FQGNSA. The CDR3 is 18 residues long. The V end was cut by 2 bases, the J end by 4 bases, with 18 bases between. The CDR3 sequence: CASSLLFSQQAGANVLTF. CDR3 bases: TGTGCCAGCAGCTTATTATTCTCCCAACAGGCCGGGGCCAACGTCCTGACTTTC.

The gene calls are TRBV7-3 and TRBJ2-5, with a possible D match to TRBD2 (6 bases). Trimming took 1 base from V and 4 from J, leaving 13 bases between them. CDR1 is SGHTA and CDR2 is FQGTGA in the germline V gene. This CDR3 is 15 amino acids long. The CDR3 bases are TGTGCCAGCAGCTTAAATCTAGCGAGCGGAGAGACCCAGTACTTC. Translating it yields CASSLNLASGETQYF.

V usage is TRBV5-4 and J usage is TRBJ1-1; a weak D match, TRBD1 (6 bases). CDR3 length equals 15 residues. Germline values: CDR1 SGHNT, CDR2 YYREEE (reference sequence). The ends were cut back, 4 bases at V and 2 bases at J, with 15 bases in the middle. The CDR3 DNA reads as TGTGCCAGCAGCCGTTCCTGGACAGCCAACACTGAAGCTTTCTTT. It encodes CASSRSWTANTEAFF. The complete variable domain, with remaining parts taken from reference TRBV5-4 and TRBJ1-1, reads ETGVTQSPTHLIKTRGQQVTLRCSSQSGHNTVSWYQQALGQGPQFIFQYYREEENGRGNFPPRFSGLQFPNYSSELNVNALELDDSALYLCASSRSWTANTEAFFGQGTRLTVV.

The gene calls are TRBV7-9 and TRBJ1-2; a possible D gene is TRBD1 (6 bases). The CDR3 is 15 amino acids. Germline V gene sequence: CDR1 SEHNR, CDR2 FQNEAQ (reference sequence). V was pared by 5 bases and J by 1 base, with 14 bases between. The CDR3 bases are TGTGCCAGCAGCCCGAACAGGGAAGGTAACTATGGCTACACCTTC. Its protein is CASSPNREGNYGYTF.

To note about this clone: An end of the junction differs from the germline gene, which may be a read error. The rearrangement uses TRBV4-3 and TRBJ2-7, with TRBD1 matching 10 bases. Germline V CDR1 and CDR2: LGHNA, YSLEER. This CDR3 spans 15 amino acids. The CDR3 is CASSHRGTGAYVQYF. The CDR3 bases are TGCGCCAGCAGCCACAGGGGGACAGGGGCCTACGTGCAGTACTTC.

J is TRBJ2-3 and V is TRBV19; 7 positions agree with TRBD2. Looked up from germline, CDR1 is LNHDA and CDR2 is SQIVND (reference sequence). The ends lost 4 bases at V and 3 bases at J; junction bases unmatched: 4. The CDR3 extends over 14 amino acids. CDR3 sequence: CASSRGGVTDTQYF. CDR3 DNA: TGTGCCAGTAGTAGGGGGGGGGTGACAGATACGCAGTATTTT.

The chain carries TRBV19 and TRBJ2-3; the match to TRBD2 covers 8 bases. The CDR3 contains 14 residues. The V gene's germline CDR1 is LNHDA and CDR2 SQIVND (reference sequence). With V trimmed by 4 bases and J by 4 bases, 4 bases remained unmatched. The CDR3 protein is CASSSGGPSDTQYF. In DNA, the CDR3 is TGTGCCAGTAGTAGCGGGGGGCCATCAGATACGCAGTATTTT.

This chain uses TRBV11-2 with TRBJ2-7, with D possibly matching TRBD1 (5 bases). CDR1 is SGHAT and CDR2 is FQNNGV in the germline V gene. Trimming stripped 4 bases from V and 0 bases from J, with 13 bases between. The CDR3 consists of 15 residues. For the CDR3, the DNA is TGTGCCAGCAGCTGGGGCCGAAACCCCTCCTACGAGCAGTACTTC. Residues: CASSWGRNPSYEQYF.

The J gene is TRBJ1-6, the V gene TRBV11-2, with a weak D call TRBD1 (5 bases). Trimming took 2 bases from V and 10 from J, leaving 24 bases between them. The germline CDR1 and CDR2 sequences are SGHAT and FQNNGV. CDR3 length: 18 residues. The CDR3 protein is CASSLRVGTRMLGSPLHF. The CDR3 DNA reads TGTGCCAGCAGCTTACGTGTTGGGACTCGGATGCTGGGCTCACCCCTCCACTTT.

The chain carries TRBV7-2 and TRBJ2-1, with 10 nucleotides matching TRBD2. This CDR3 spans 16 amino acids. V lost 3 bases and J lost 4; bases outside the gene matches: 6. CDR1 SGHTA and CDR2 FQGNSA come from the germline V gene. The CDR3 sequence is CASSFDSGGWYNEQFF. The CDR3 bases are TGTGCCAGCAGCTTCGATAGCGGGGGGTGGTACAATGAGCAGTTCTTC.

This clone was observed a single time. The V call is TRBV12-5, the J call TRBJ1-5; D is perhaps TRBD1 (6 bases). The CDR3 totals 16 residues. Germline CDR1 LGHNT, CDR2 FRNRAP. Deletions cut 1 base from V and 4 bases from J, with 14 bases between. The CDR3 reads CASGLGRGGFNQPQHF. CDR3 coding DNA: TGTGCTAGTGGTTTGGGACGAGGGGGATTTAATCAGCCCCAGCATTTT.

This chain joins TRBV5-4 and TRBJ2-5; tentatively, D is TRBD1 (6 bases). The CDR3 extends over 15 amino acids. The V gene lost 2 bases and the J gene lost 1 base, with 12 bases spanning the gap. Germline CDR1 reads SGHNT; CDR2 reads YYREEE (reference sequence). CDR3 DNA sequence: TGTGCCAGCAGCTTCGGGACACTCGGCCAAGAGACCCAGTACTTC. It yields the protein CASSFGTLGQETQYF.

The chain couples TRBV30 to TRBJ1-1; D unclear. The CDR3 totals 10 residues. The germline V gene encodes CDR1 GTSNPN and CDR2 SVGIG (reference sequence). The germline V and J ends were trimmed by 4 bases and 7 bases, with 7 bases remaining between them. The CDR3 region is CAWKEVEAFF. DNA for the CDR3: TGTGCCTGGAAGGAGGTTGAAGCTTTCTTT.

The genes are TRBV4-1 and TRBJ2-2; 9 bases are shared with TRBD2. Germline CDR1 reads MGHRA; CDR2 reads YSYEKL. Losses at the gene ends were 6 bases for V and 4 bases for J; bases not matched to a gene: 15. This CDR3 has 18 amino acids. In DNA form, the CDR3 reads TGCGCCAGCAGTCCTATTCCCGGGACTAGCCTCTCCACCGGGGAGCTGTTTTTT. Translated: CASSPIPGTSLSTGELFF.

The chain has TRBV7-2 and TRBJ2-5; TRBD1 matches 8 bases. The germline V gene has CDR1 SGHTA and CDR2 FQGNSA. The V gene end was trimmed by 5 bases and the J gene end by 4 bases; junction bases not matched to a gene: 9. The CDR3 spans 15 residues. The CDR3 bases are TGTGCCAGCAGCCAAGACAGGGGTTCGGGAGAGACCCAGTACTTC. This encodes CASSQDRGSGETQYF.

This chain links TRBV11-2 with TRBJ1-2, with a weak D call TRBD1 (6 bases). V was trimmed by 0 bases and J by 4 bases, leaving 18 bases between them. The V gene's germline CDR1 is SGHAT and CDR2 FQNNGV. This CDR3 contains 17 residues. Written as DNA, the CDR3 is TGTGCCAGCAGCTTAGAATGGGGCCCGTTGGGGGCCTATGGCTACACCTTC. This codes for CASSLEWGPLGAYGYTF.

This clone was counted only a few times. The chain links TRBV12-5 to TRBJ1-5; tentatively, D is TRBD1 (5 bases). CDR3 length: 14 amino acids. Between the trimmed V and J ends, which lost 4 bases and 1 base, there was a span of 8 bases. Germline V CDR1 and CDR2: LGHNT, FRNRAP. The CDR3: CASGSGESNQPQHF. In DNA form, the CDR3 reads TGTGCTAGTGGTTCGGGGGAGAGCAATCAGCCCCAGCATTTT.

This chain joins TRBV28 and TRBJ1-3; D is ambiguous. CDR3 length: 14 residues. Trimming took 2 bases from V and 0 from J, leaving 5 bases between them. The germline V gene encodes CDR1 MDHEN and CDR2 SYDVKM. In DNA, the CDR3 is TGTGCCAGCAGTTTAGTCAGCTCTGGAAACACCATATATTTT. Protein sequence: CASSLVSSGNTIYF. Together with reference TRBV28 and TRBJ1-3, the CDR3 gives the full variable domain: DVKVTQSSRYLVKRTGEKVFLECVQDMDHENMFWYRQDPGLGLRLIYFSYDVKMKEKGDIPEGYSVSREKKERFSLILESASTNQTSMYLCASSLVSSGNTIYFGEGSWLTVV.

The rearrangement joins TRBV7-2 to TRBJ2-1; 12 bases map to TRBD2. The CDR3 is 15 amino acids. Germline lookup yields CDR1 SGHTA and CDR2 FQGNSA. V was pared by 4 bases and J by 10 bases, with 8 bases of the junction left unmatched. The CDR3 here is CASSSLAGGPGEQFF. In DNA form, the CDR3 reads TGTGCCAGCAGCTCCCTAGCGGGGGGGCCGGGGGAGCAGTTCTTC.

CDR3 bases: TGTGCCAGCAGTTCCCCCCGGGGCAATCAGCCCCAGCATTTT. This translates into CASSSPRGNQPQHF. The V and J genes are TRBV28 and TRBJ1-5; no firm D call. CDR1 and CDR2 from the germline V gene are MDHEN and SYDVKM. The CDR3 is made up of 14 amino acids. The V end lost 4 bases, the J end lost 2 bases, and 9 bases lay between the germline ends.

V usage is TRBV4-2 and J usage is TRBJ1-6, with D hard to call. Germline assignment: CDR1 LGHNA and CDR2 YNFKEQ. The CDR3 extends over 16 amino acids. V dropped 0 bases and J dropped 0 bases, with 6 bases sitting between them. This CDR3 reads CASSQEGNSYNSPLHF. CDR3 coding DNA: TGTGCCAGCAGCCAAGAGGGCAACTCCTATAATTCACCCCTCCACTTT.

The CDR3 sequence: CASSQEQRGGREQFF. The CDR3 DNA sequence: TGTGCCAGCAGCCAAGAGCAGCGGGGGGGCCGGGAGCAGTTCTTC. The genes are TRBV4-2 and TRBJ2-1; 10 nucleotides align to TRBD2. This CDR3 comprises 15 residues. The J segment lost 10 bases and the V segment lost 0 bases, leaving 6 bases of the junction unmatched. Germline lookup yields CDR1 LGHNA and CDR2 YNFKEQ.

V and J are TRBV7-3 and TRBJ2-1; 8 bases align to TRBD1. CDR3 length: 16 amino acids. V shed 5 bases, J shed 6 bases, and the junction held 12 bases outside the gene matches. Per germline, CDR1 SGHTA and CDR2 FQGTGA. The chain's CDR3 is CASSPQPLTGANEQFF. In nucleotides, the CDR3 is TGTGCCAGCAGCCCCCAACCCCTGACAGGGGCCAATGAGCAGTTCTTC.

V is TRBV27 and J is TRBJ1-1, with D possibly TRBD1 on 6 matching bases. The germline V and J ends were trimmed by 2 bases and 0 bases, with 7 bases remaining between them. CDR1 is MNHEY, CDR2 SMNVEV, per germline (reference sequence). This CDR3 contains 14 residues. The DNA of the CDR3 is TGTGCCAGCAGTTTAGACAGGATGAACACTGAAGCTTTCTTT. Protein sequence: CASSLDRMNTEAFF.

The V call is TRBV4-1, the J call TRBJ2-1; D uncertain. The CDR3 runs 15 residues. Deletions cut 0 bases from V and 0 bases from J, with 6 bases between. Germline values: CDR1 MGHRA, CDR2 YSYEKL. CDR3 residues: CASSQEPRSYNEQFF. In DNA, the CDR3 is TGCGCCAGCAGCCAAGAACCGCGCTCCTACAATGAGCAGTTCTTC.